The source of this T cell receptor (beta chain) is a study of T-cell reconstitution after alpha-beta-depleted transplantation in children. This clonotype has ten or more counts. CDR3 length equals 16 residues. Germline V gene lookup returns CDR1 LNHNV and CDR2 YYDKDF (reference sequence). The ends were cut back, 3 bases at V and 11 bases at J, with 23 bases in the middle. Unique molecular identifiers were incorporated when the TCRbeta library was constructed. Using its own MiXCR run on the PCR reads, TCRdb lists one record per CDR3 protein. The sample contains 170,000 or so distinct CDR3 sequences, roughly 6.8% of which appear only once.

This specimen was PBMCs from the stem cell graft donor, taken from the stem cell graft. The chain joins TRBV15 to TRBJ1-5; D is perhaps TRBD1 (5 bases). The receptor's source is a human donor who donated a stem cell graft to a child with Wiskott-Aldrich syndrome. The CDR3 spells CATSRSDGGDNRAQHF. In DNA form, the CDR3 reads TGTGCCACCAGCAGGTCAGACGGAGGGGATAATAGGGCCCAGCATTTT.